This T cell receptor beta chain was sequenced in a study of cytomegalovirus exposure and HLA in healthy donors. Broader study findings: Reported performance of the classifier showed diagnosis of cytomegalovirus status with high specificity and sensitivity. Cytomegalovirus-associated status was assigned to roughly 160 TCR beta chains. A few CMV-associated chains proved CMV antigen-specific in vitro.

The CDR3 is 13 residues long. Trimming shortened V by 6 bases and J by 7 bases, and 18 bases separated the two germline ends. Per germline, CDR1 SQVTM and CDR2 ANQGSEA. Assay: immunoSEQ multiplex PCR; the TCRdb copy retains only in-frame clones and omits some. The repertoire includes around 130,000 clones, about 90% of them detected once, and around 3.1% sits in the top ten. The donors belonged to the roughly 120-subject validation cohort, separate from the approximately 700-subject first cohort. Comments on this clone: The antigen remains undetermined.

Sequenced: PBMCs. The origin of this receptor is a man aged 30 to 39 in good health and CMV-seronegative. The V gene is TRBV29-1, the J gene TRBJ1-2; D gene ambiguous. The CDR3 DNA is TGCAGCGTCGCCGCCGCCCAGGTCAGTGGCTACACCTTC. It translates to CSVAAAQVSGYTF.